One sample yielded the 27 T cell receptor beta chains listed below, sequenced in a study of cytomegalovirus exposure and HLA in healthy donors. A multiplex PCR was run with 60 Vbeta primers and 13 Jbeta primers. Profiled with immunoSEQ multiplex PCR; TCRdb holds only in-frame clones, not every one. The repertoire holds almost 200,000 clones, with roughly 77% as singletons. Sequenced material: PBMCs. The receptor set was obtained from a male donor in good health and CMV-seropositive.

This clone was seen a few times. This chain joins TRBV12-2 and TRBJ2-4; the table's D call, TRBD2, was not checked against the DNA. TRBV12-2 is tagged as a pseudogene. The CDR3 has 16 residues. CDR3 in amino acids: CASLKERRERKNIQYF. The CDR3 coding sequence is TGTGCAAGTCTCAAAGAAAGGAGGGAGCGCAAAAACATTCAGTACTTC.

This rearrangement joins TRBV29-1 to TRBJ2-1, with 9 bases lining up with TRBD1. CDR1 and CDR2 (germline): SQVTM, ANQGSEA. J was trimmed by 7 bases and V by 5 bases; bases with no gene match: 9. CDR3 length equals 14 residues. The DNA for the CDR3 is TGCAGCGTTTTGGAACAGGGGGCAAGAAATGAGCAGTTCTTC. Protein product: CSVLEQGARNEQFF.

This clone was counted once. The chain recombines TRBV5-4 with TRBJ1-2, with D possibly being TRBD1 (5 bases). Germline V gene data show CDR1 as SGHNT and CDR2 as YYREEE (reference sequence). The CDR3 extends over 14 amino acids. V lost 4 bases, J lost 7 bases, and 17 bases lay in between. The CDR3 nucleotides read TGTGCCAGCAGCCTGGGGGAAGGCGGGGGTGGCTACACCTTC. Residues: CASSLGEGGGGYTF.

The V gene is TRBV10-3, the J gene TRBJ2-2; maybe TRBD2 (5 bases). This CDR3 region has 16 residues. Germline CDR1 is ENHRY and CDR2 is SYGVKD. V was trimmed by 4 bases and J by 6 bases, leaving 18 bases between them. In DNA, the CDR3 is TGTGCCATCAGTGCCCCCCTTTCGGGGTCTTCCGGGGAGCTGTTTTTT. Its protein product is CAISAPLSGSSGELFF.

The chain uses TRBV5-1 and TRBJ2-5, with TRBD2 matching 11 bases. The CDR3 spans 17 residues. Trimming took 0 bases from V and 2 from J; bases not matched to a gene: 6. Looked up from germline, CDR1 is SGHRS and CDR2 is YFSETQ. The CDR3 region is CASSLAAGLADQETQYF. As DNA, the CDR3 is TGCGCCAGCAGCTTGGCTGCGGGACTAGCGGATCAAGAGACCCAGTACTTC.

The CDR3 DNA sequence: TGTGCCAGTAGTTTCTACCCCAATCAGCCCCAGCATTTT. Protein product: CASSFYPNQPQHF. The gene calls are TRBV19 and TRBJ1-5; D gene uncertain. V was shortened by 5 bases and J by 3 bases, with 8 bases between the two germline ends. The germline V gene encodes CDR1 LNHDA and CDR2 SQIVND (reference sequence). CDR3 length equals 13 residues.

This chain links TRBV11-2 with TRBJ2-5, with TRBD1 identical over 8 bases. CDR1 and CDR2 from the germline V gene are SGHAT and FQNNGV. This CDR3 is 15 amino acids long. V lost 4 bases to trimming and J lost 2 bases; unmatched junction nucleotides: 6. CDR3 nucleotide sequence: TGTGCCAGCAGCTCAGGACAGGGCTTGCAAGAGACCCAGTACTTC. This codes for CASSSGQGLQETQYF.

This clone turned up a few times. This sequence joins TRBV29-1 and TRBJ2-1; 10 bases are shared with TRBD2. Germline V gene lookup returns CDR1 SQVTM and CDR2 ANQGSEA. The CDR3 sequence is 16 residues long. V dropped 3 bases and J dropped 5; count of bases not matched to a gene: 10. The CDR3 here is CSVDPSGSFRNNEQFF. In nucleotides, the CDR3 is TGCAGCGTTGATCCTAGCGGGAGTTTTAGGAACAATGAGCAGTTCTTC.

This clone was recorded only once. The V gene is TRBV5-6, the J gene TRBJ1-1; unclear D gene. V lost 4 bases and J 3 bases, leaving 7 bases between the germline ends. CDR1 is SGHDT, CDR2 YYEEEE, per germline. The CDR3 consists of 12 residues. The CDR3 sequence: CASSRRDTEAFF. CDR3 nucleotide sequence: TGTGCCAGCAGCCGACGGGACACTGAAGCTTTCTTT.

The J gene is TRBJ2-1, the V gene TRBV19, with 10 bases aligning to TRBD1. V was pared by 1 base and J by 1 base, with 1 base of the junction left unmatched. Germline CDR1 is LNHDA and CDR2 is SQIVND (reference sequence). This CDR3 has 16 amino acids. The CDR3 loop reads CASSIAGQGSYNEQFF. The CDR3 nucleotides are TGTGCCAGTAGTATAGCGGGACAGGGGTCCTACAATGAGCAGTTCTTC.

V gene TRBV7-9 combines with J gene TRBJ2-3; the match to TRBD2 covers 9 bases. The ends lost 2 bases at V and 0 bases at J; junction bases unmatched: 6. This CDR3 has 17 residues. Germline CDR1 reads SEHNR; CDR2 reads FQNEAQ (reference sequence). The CDR3 here is CASSLLSGGTSTDTQYF. The DNA for the CDR3 is TGTGCCAGCAGCTTACTTAGCGGGGGCACTAGCACAGATACGCAGTATTTT.

This clone was detected only a few times. This chain connects TRBV7-9 to TRBJ1-1; weak D call: TRBD1 (5 bases). The CDR3 consists of 14 residues. With 2 bases removed from V and 0 bases from J, the gap between germline ends came to 7 bases. Germline V lookup: CDR1 SEHNR, CDR2 FQNEAQ (reference sequence). CDR3: CASSLLTVNTEAFF. The CDR3 bases are TGTGCCAGCAGCTTATTGACAGTGAACACTGAAGCTTTCTTT.

The gene calls are TRBV7-2 and TRBJ1-3; weak D call: TRBD1 (5 bases). Germline assignment: CDR1 SGHTA and CDR2 FQGNSA. The CDR3 extends over 16 amino acids. Trimming removed 1 base from V and 0 bases from J, with 10 bases in between. The CDR3 here is CASSLGRGLSGNTIYF. The CDR3 DNA sequence: TGTGCCAGCAGCTTAGGTCGGGGACTCTCTGGAAACACCATATATTTT. Full variable domain (remainder filled in from reference TRBV7-2 and TRBJ1-3): GAGVSQSPSNKVTEKGKDVELRCDPISGHTALYWYRQSLGQGLEFLIYFQGNSAPDKSGLPSDRFSAERTGGSVSTLTIQRTQQEDSAVYLCASSLGRGLSGNTIYFGEGSWLTVV.

The CDR3 DNA is TGTGCCAGCAGCAAAGGGGCGACGTCCTACGAGCAGTACTTC. It codes for CASSKGATSYEQYF. The V gene is TRBV11-3, the J gene TRBJ2-7; D is perhaps TRBD1 (5 bases). From germline, CDR1 is SGHNT and CDR2 YENEEA. V was trimmed by 5 bases and J by 1 base, leaving 12 bases between them. The CDR3 loop spans 14 amino acids.

V gene TRBV5-6 combines with J gene TRBJ2-5; 10 bases fit TRBD2. The V segment lost 0 bases and the J segment 5 bases; nucleotides outside the gene matches: 13. The germline CDR1 and CDR2 sequences are SGHDT and YYEEEE. There are 18 residues in the CDR3. In DNA form, the CDR3 reads TGTGCCAGCAGCTTGGCCCTAGCGGGAGCGTCATTTCGGGAGACCCAGTACTTC. Its protein product is CASSLALAGASFRETQYF.

The chain employs TRBV27 and TRBJ2-1, with 12 positions matching TRBD2. This CDR3 has 17 amino acids. V dropped 4 bases and J dropped 4; count of bases not matched to a gene: 8. In germline, CDR1 is MNHEY, CDR2 SMNVEV (reference sequence). The chain's CDR3 is CASSSMTSGSRYNEQFF. The CDR3 DNA sequence: TGTGCCAGCAGTTCGATGACTAGCGGGAGTAGGTACAATGAGCAGTTCTTC.

About this clone itself: The CDR3 does not end in the conserved phenylalanine or tryptophan, so this is likely a read error. This chain uses TRBV6-1 with TRBJ1-1; perhaps TRBD1 as D (5 bases). From germline, CDR1 is MNHNS and CDR2 SASEGT. V shed 4 bases and J shed 0 bases, with 12 bases lying between them. The CDR3 length is 15 residues. CDR3 coding DNA: TGTGCCAGCAGTGGACAGTTTGTCGTGAACACTGAAGCTTTCCTT. Translating it yields CASSGQFVVNTEAFL.

The chain combines TRBV27 with TRBJ2-1; D perhaps matches TRBD2 (5 bases). CDR1 and CDR2 (germline): MNHEY, SMNVEV (reference sequence). The CDR3 length is 13 residues. V lost 1 base and J 12 bases, leaving 13 bases between the germline ends. CDR3 coding DNA: TGTGCCAGCAGTTTATTGGTCGGGAAGGGGCAGTTCTTC. Amino acids: CASSLLVGKGQFF.

This rearrangement joins TRBV18 to TRBJ2-7; D not certain. The CDR3 has 11 residues. The germline V and J ends were trimmed by 6 bases and 3 bases, with 6 bases remaining between them. CDR1 KGHSH and CDR2 LQKENI come from the germline V gene. CDR3 sequence (DNA): TGTGCCAGCTCCCAAAACTACGAGCAGTACTTC. Translating it yields CASSQNYEQYF.

The chain combines TRBV5-4 with TRBJ1-5; D is perhaps TRBD1 (5 bases). The V gene's germline CDR1 is SGHNT and CDR2 YYREEE (reference sequence). Trimming removed 4 bases from V and 2 bases from J, with 13 bases in between. This CDR3 region has 15 residues. CDR3 sequence (DNA): TGTGCCAGCAGCGCCGGGCAGGGCGGCAATCAGCCCCAGCATTTT. Translating gives CASSAGQGGNQPQHF. Full variable domain (remainder filled in from reference TRBV5-4 and TRBJ1-5): ETGVTQSPTHLIKTRGQQVTLRCSSQSGHNTVSWYQQALGQGPQFIFQYYREEENGRGNFPPRFSGLQFPNYSSELNVNALELDDSALYLCASSAGQGGNQPQHFGDGTRLSIL.

The chain joins TRBV15 to TRBJ1-1; no clear D. Germline CDR1 is LNHNV and CDR2 is YYDKDF (reference sequence). Deletions cut 4 bases from V and 1 base from J, with 13 bases between. The CDR3 loop spans 15 amino acids. CDR3 nucleotides: TGTGCCACCAGCACAGAACGGGTTTGGAACACTGAAGCTTTCTTT. This sequence encodes CATSTERVWNTEAFF.

The V and J genes are TRBV11-3 and TRBJ1-1, with D hard to call. Germline-derived CDR1 and CDR2 are SGHNT and YENEEA. V was trimmed by 6 bases and J by 3 bases, leaving 11 bases between them. The CDR3 contains 13 residues. In DNA, the CDR3 is TGTGCCAGCAGTGATCGGGTCTACACTGAAGCTTTCTTT. Translating it yields CASSDRVYTEAFF.

The rearrangement uses TRBV4-1 and TRBJ2-5; 9 bases match TRBD1. The DNA end is a closer match to TRBJ2-7, so the J assignment may be wrong. The CDR3 sequence is 15 residues long. The germline CDR1 and CDR2 sequences are MGHRA and YSYEKL. For the CDR3, the DNA is TGCGCCAGCAGCCTGGGGGACAGGGTGGTGGACGAGCAGTACTTC. Amino acids: CASSLGDRVVDEQYF.

This sequence joins TRBV30 and TRBJ2-7, with 7 positions matching TRBD1. The CDR3 sequence is 13 residues long. Looked up from germline, CDR1 is GTSNPN and CDR2 is SVGIG (reference sequence). The junction had 7 bases not matched to a gene; V was cut back by 2 bases and J by 6 bases. CDR3 DNA: TGTGCCTGGAGTTCCGACAGGGTTTTCGAGCAGTACTTC. Translation gives CAWSSDRVFEQYF.

The chain combines TRBV11-2 with TRBJ2-1; tentatively, D is TRBD2 (5 bases). This CDR3 contains 13 residues. Trimming cost V 2 bases and J 10 bases, with 12 bases left between them. In germline, CDR1 is SGHAT, CDR2 FQNNGV. Here the CDR3 DNA reads TGTGCCAGCAGCTTAAACCGGGGAACAGAGCAGTTCTTC. This gives the protein CASSLNRGTEQFF.

This rearrangement joins TRBV29-1 to TRBJ2-5; the D is unclear. The last part of the DNA fits TRBJ2-7 better; the J call may be wrong. Germline lookup yields CDR1 SQVTM and CDR2 ANQGSEA. There are 13 residues in the CDR3. The CDR3 region has the DNA TGCAGCGTCACCCGAGTTAGCTCCTACGAGCAGTACTTC. The encoded protein is CSVTRVSSYEQYF.

This rearrangement joins TRBV28 to TRBJ2-1; 7 bases line up with TRBD1. Unmatched junction bases numbered 5, after V lost 5 bases and J lost 10 bases. Germline V gene data show CDR1 as MDHEN and CDR2 as SYDVKM. This CDR3 region has 12 residues. The CDR3 region is CASSPRQGEQFF. CDR3 coding DNA: TGTGCCAGCAGTCCCAGACAGGGCGAGCAGTTCTTC.